This TCR beta chain was sequenced during a study of T cells in Graves' hyperthyroidism and ophthalmopathy. Fresh peripheral blood, 9.5 to 10 ml of it, supplied the PBMCs. With regard to this clonotype: An end of the junction does not agree with germline; a read error may underlie this.

There were TCR beta CDR3 regions amplified from RNA transcripts. HTBI primers were employed in a first-round RT-PCR of the TCR CDR3. TCRdb processed the multiplex PCR reads anew with MiXCR; each CDR3 protein has one entry. The data show fewer than 800,000 distinct CDR3 sequences, with 16% seen just once and under 9.5% held by the top ten. This TCR was sampled from a man between 18 and 29 years old with Graves' hyperthyroidism. The sample taken for sequencing was blood.

In nucleotides, the CDR3 is TGCGGCGTAGATGGACAAAACACTGAAGCTTCCTTT. As protein: CGVDGQNTEASF. The V gene is TRBV29-1, the J gene TRBJ1-1; TRBD1 might be the D (5 bases). Germline V lookup: CDR1 SQVTM, CDR2 ANQGSEA. The CDR3 extends over 12 amino acids.